One and the same sample provided the 21 T cell receptor beta chains below, sequenced in a study of vaccination and CD4 T cells after COVID-19. As for treatment: approximately 9-day PBMC culture with coronavirus spike peptide pools or control peptides (ViraFEST assay). Sequencing of cultured CD4+ T cell DNA used the Oncomine TCR Beta short-read assay. A single record per CDR3 protein comes from TCRdb applying MiXCR to the PCR reads. Here the sample spans 4,500 or so distinct CDR3 sequences, around 20% being singletons. No antigen has been assigned to these receptors. The sequenced sample was CD4+ T cells from blood, cultured in vitro. These receptors all come from a human donor who had recovered from COVID-19.

The V and J genes are TRBV2 and TRBJ2-3, with D perhaps TRBD2 (6 bases). V was trimmed by 11 bases and J by 2 bases, leaving 17 bases between them. The CDR3 spans 14 residues. Germline CDR1 and CDR2: SNHLY and FYNNEI. As DNA, the CDR3 is TGTGCCGGGAACCGGGACTTCTCCACAGATACGCAGTATTTT. This translates into CAGNRDFSTDTQYF. The full variable domain, its missing parts supplied by reference TRBV2 and TRBJ2-3, is EPEVTQTPSHQVTQMGQEVILRCVPISNHLYFYWYRQILGQKVEFLVSFYNNEISEKSEIFDDQFSVERPDGSNFTLKIRSTKLEDSAMYFCAGNRDFSTDTQYFGPGTRLTVL.

The rearrangement joins TRBV7-9 to TRBJ1-5; no reliable D call. Per germline, CDR1 SEHNR and CDR2 FQNEAQ (reference sequence). This CDR3 is built from 12 residues. With 4 bases removed from V and 7 bases from J, the gap between germline ends came to 8 bases. CDR3 nucleotide sequence: TGTGCCAGCAGCTCCGGCGGCCAGCCCCAGCATTTT. Translating gives CASSSGGQPQHF.

This chain links TRBV3-1 with TRBJ1-1; no reliable D call. There are 12 residues in the CDR3. V was pared by 5 bases and J by 7 bases, with 11 bases between. Germline loops: CDR1 LGHDT, CDR2 YNNKEL (reference sequence). The DNA for the CDR3 is TGTGCCAGCAGCTACCGATCCGTTGAAGCTTTCTTT. Its protein is CASSYRSVEAFF. The full variable domain, rest sourced from reference TRBV3-1 and TRBJ1-1, is DTAVSQTPKYLVTQMGNDKSIKCEQNLGHDTMYWYKQDSKKFLKIMFSYNNKELIINETVPNRFSPKSPDKAHLNLHINSLELGDSAVYFCASSYRSVEAFFGQGTRLTVV.

CDR3 amino acids: CASRGGDYTDTQYF. CDR3 nucleotide sequence: TGCGCCAGCAGGGGCGGCGACTACACAGATACGCAGTATTTT. V gene TRBV4-1 combines with J gene TRBJ2-3; D possibly corresponds to TRBD2 (5 bases). Trimming took 6 bases from V and 2 from J, leaving 12 bases between them. Germline CDR1 reads MGHRA; CDR2 reads YSYEKL. The CDR3 sequence is 14 residues long.

This clonotype was detected only a few times. The chain is built from TRBV11-3 and TRBJ1-1; D gene ambiguous. CDR1 is SGHNT, CDR2 YENEEA, per germline. This CDR3 is 13 amino acids long. The V end lost 3 bases, the J end lost 3 bases, and 8 bases lay between the germline ends. This chain's CDR3 is CASSLLRDTEAFF. The CDR3 region has the DNA TGTGCCAGCAGCTTGCTCCGGGACACTGAAGCTTTCTTT.

By sample fraction, this clonotype is hyperexpanded (1% or more). The V and J genes are TRBV7-2 and TRBJ2-5; perhaps TRBD2 as D (5 bases). Trimming took off 2 bases at V and 5 bases at J, with 12 bases between the two ends. Germline loops: CDR1 SGHTA, CDR2 FQGNSA. The CDR3 consists of 14 residues. Here the CDR3 DNA reads TGTGCCAGCAGCTTACAGCGGCGTCGGGAGACCCAGTACTTC. Protein: CASSLQRRRETQYF.

This clonotype occurred a few times. The chain links TRBV5-4 to TRBJ1-4; D is unclear. Trimming took off 5 bases at V and 8 bases at J, with 16 bases between the two ends. CDR3 size: 14 residues. Germline CDR1 and CDR2: SGHNT and YYREEE (reference sequence). CDR3 bases: TGTGCCAGCAGTCGGAACGGGGTCAACGAAAAACTGTTTTTT. It yields the protein CASSRNGVNEKLFF. Full variable domain (rest looked up from reference TRBV5-4 and TRBJ1-4): ETGVTQSPTHLIKTRGQQVTLRCSSQSGHNTVSWYQQALGQGPQFIFQYYREEENGRGNFPPRFSGLQFPNYSSELNVNALELDDSALYLCASSRNGVNEKLFFGSGTQLSVL.

The chain carries TRBV30 and TRBJ2-5, with 7 bases lining up with TRBD1. The trim removed 0 bases at V and 4 bases at J, leaving 5 bases unmatched. The CDR3 runs to 14 residues. Germline V CDR1 and CDR2: GTSNPN, SVGIG (reference sequence). This CDR3 reads CAWSVRAGGETQYF. CDR3 nucleotide sequence: TGTGCCTGGAGTGTAAGGGCAGGGGGAGAGACCCAGTACTTC. Looking up the rest from reference TRBV30 and TRBJ2-5 gives the full variable domain: SQTIHQWPATLVQPVGSPLSLECTVEGTSNPNLYWYRQAAGRGLQLLFYSVGIGQISSEVPQNLSASRPQDRQFILSSKKLLLSDSGFYLCAWSVRAGGETQYFGPGTRLLVL.

By sample fraction, this clonotype is medium-sized. The V call is TRBV5-1, the J call TRBJ2-3; 11 bases are a match to TRBD1. The CDR3 sequence is 15 residues long. Germline V gene sequence: CDR1 SGHRS, CDR2 YFSETQ. V shed 2 bases, J shed 6 bases, and the junction held 5 bases outside the gene matches. CDR3 sequence reads: CASSLGDRGSDTQYF. The CDR3 bases are TGCGCCAGCAGCTTAGGGGACAGGGGGTCCGATACGCAGTATTTT.

This clonotype was seen a few times. The chain combines TRBV2 with TRBJ1-6; D uncertain. Germline CDR1 SNHLY, CDR2 FYNNEI. V was trimmed by 2 bases and J by 9 bases, leaving 11 bases between them. The CDR3 runs 14 residues. The CDR3 loop is CASSESRVISPLHF. The CDR3 nucleotides read TGTGCCAGCAGTGAATCCAGAGTGATTTCACCCCTCCACTTT.

The CDR3 is CSALQGQGEKLFF. Written as DNA, the CDR3 is TGCAGTGCCCTACAGGGTCAGGGTGAAAAACTGTTTTTT. This chain links TRBV20-1 with TRBJ1-4; D may be TRBD1 (6 bases). Germline V CDR1 and CDR2: DFQATT, SNEGSKA (reference sequence). The CDR3 sequence is 13 residues long. Trimming left V 6 bases short and J 7 bases short, with 15 bases between.

The sample holds one count of this clonotype. This chain joins TRBV30 and TRBJ1-1; 7 bases agree with TRBD1. Trimming removed 2 bases from V and 7 bases from J; junction bases left unmatched: 13. Germline lookup yields CDR1 GTSNPN and CDR2 SVGIG (reference sequence). The CDR3 is made up of 15 amino acids. The CDR3 sequence: CAWSLLGEGAIEAFF. The CDR3 region has the DNA TGTGCCTGGAGTCTTTTAGGGGAGGGGGCTATTGAAGCTTTCTTT.

The V and J genes are TRBV2 and TRBJ2-7; D gene uncertain. The ends were cut back, 1 base at V and 7 bases at J, with 5 bases in the middle. Germline lookup yields CDR1 SNHLY and CDR2 FYNNEI. The CDR3 spans 11 residues. For the CDR3, the DNA is TGTGCCAGCAGTGAAGTACGGGAGCAGTACTTC. Its translation: CASSEVREQYF.

V usage is TRBV20-1 and J usage is TRBJ1-5; TRBD1 matches at 9 bases. The CDR3 sequence is 14 residues long. The germline V gene has CDR1 DFQATT and CDR2 SNEGSKA (reference sequence). V lost 4 bases, J lost 4 bases, and 5 bases stayed unmatched. CDR3 coding DNA: TGCAGTGCTAATGGACAGGGGCGAAATCAGCCCCAGCATTTT. It specifies CSANGQGRNQPQHF.

The V call is TRBV6-5, the J call TRBJ1-1; TRBD1 aligns across 11 bases. CDR1 is MNHEY, CDR2 SVGAGI, per germline. This CDR3 region has 16 residues. J was trimmed by 2 bases and V by 4 bases; bases with no gene match: 6. As DNA, the CDR3 is TGTGCCAGCAGTTTGCGGACAGGGGGCGTCAACACTGAAGCTTTCTTT. Amino acids: CASSLRTGGVNTEAFF.

This chain joins TRBV18 and TRBJ1-1; D call uncertain. V lost 3 bases and J 4 bases, leaving 12 bases between the germline ends. CDR3 length: 14 amino acids. Germline CDR1 reads KGHSH; CDR2 reads LQKENI. The CDR3 nucleotides are TGTGCCAGCTCACCGGCAGCAACGACCACTGAAGCTTTCTTT. As protein: CASSPAATTTEAFF.

This clonotype showed up just a few times. The chain carries TRBV19 and TRBJ2-3; 9 positions agree with TRBD1. The V segment lost 10 bases and the J segment 4 bases; nucleotides outside the gene matches: 15. The CDR3 is 16 amino acids. Germline V gene lookup returns CDR1 LNHDA and CDR2 SQIVND (reference sequence). This chain's CDR3 is CATGRARDRAPDTQYF. CDR3 in DNA: TGTGCCACCGGAAGAGCGAGGGACAGGGCCCCAGATACGCAGTATTTT.

This clonotype was observed once. The chain has TRBV18 and TRBJ2-1; D is perhaps TRBD1 or TRBD2 (6 bases each). The germline V gene has CDR1 KGHSH and CDR2 LQKENI. V lost 3 bases and J 2 bases, leaving 17 bases between the germline ends. This CDR3 is 17 amino acids long. The CDR3 DNA is TGTGCCAGCTCACCGAAGCCTGGGGGGCTCACCTACAATGAGCAGTTCTTC. Protein product: CASSPKPGGLTYNEQFF.

V is TRBV7-2 and J is TRBJ1-4, with 9 bases identical to TRBD1. The CDR3 runs to 15 residues. Germline V CDR1 and CDR2: SGHTA, FQGNSA. V lost 5 bases, J lost 8 bases, and 9 bases stayed unmatched. In nucleotides, the CDR3 is TGTGCCAGCAGCCCCGTACAGGGGGCGAGGGAAAAACTGTTTTTT. Protein sequence: CASSPVQGAREKLFF.

This clonotype was recorded a few times. This chain joins TRBV6-5 and TRBJ2-7, with D hard to call. The germline V gene has CDR1 MNHEY and CDR2 SVGAGI. The CDR3 covers 14 residues. V was trimmed by 2 bases and J by 0 bases, leaving 8 bases between them. The CDR3 region is CASSYQVNSYEQYF. The CDR3 DNA sequence: TGTGCCAGCAGTTACCAAGTAAACTCCTACGAGCAGTACTTC.

This clonotype is judged medium-sized. The rearrangement uses TRBV20-1 and TRBJ1-5; 12 bases are shared with TRBD1. The V segment lost 7 bases and the J segment 0 bases; nucleotides outside the gene matches: 10. In germline, CDR1 is DFQATT, CDR2 SNEGSKA (reference sequence). The CDR3 sequence is 17 residues long. CDR3 nucleotides: TGCAGTGTCCTCCAGGGACAGGGGGCTCTTAGCAATCAGCCCCAGCATTTT. It yields the protein CSVLQGQGALSNQPQHF.